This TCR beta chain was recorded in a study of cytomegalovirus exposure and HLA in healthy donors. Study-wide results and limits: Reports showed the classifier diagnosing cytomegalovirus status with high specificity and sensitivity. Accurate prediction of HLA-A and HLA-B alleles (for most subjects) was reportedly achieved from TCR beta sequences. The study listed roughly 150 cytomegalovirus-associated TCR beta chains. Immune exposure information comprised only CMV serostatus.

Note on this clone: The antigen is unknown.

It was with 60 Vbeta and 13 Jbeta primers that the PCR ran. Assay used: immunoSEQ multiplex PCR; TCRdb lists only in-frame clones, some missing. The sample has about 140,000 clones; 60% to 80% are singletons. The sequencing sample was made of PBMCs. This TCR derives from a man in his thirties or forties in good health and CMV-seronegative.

Written as DNA, the CDR3 is TGTGCCAGCAGTTTGTGGAGCCTTTATGGCTACACCTTC. Amino acids: CASSLWSLYGYTF. This sequence joins TRBV28 and TRBJ1-2; D is uncertain. V lost 3 bases and J lost 5, with 10 bases in between. CDR1 MDHEN and CDR2 SYDVKM come from the germline V gene. The CDR3 length is 13 residues.